This TCR beta chain was recorded in a study of cytomegalovirus exposure and HLA in healthy donors. PCR involved 60 Vbeta and 13 Jbeta primers. The data were produced by immunoSEQ multiplex PCR, yet TCRdb's version contains in-frame clones alone and is incomplete. The sample comprises some 96,000 clones, roughly 76% of which are singletons, and around 20% rests with the top ten. Broader study findings: It was reported that the classifier diagnosed cytomegalovirus status with high specificity and sensitivity in both the original and validation cohorts.

This clone was detected a few times. Its antigen remains unidentified. The TCR sequence derives from an older woman in good health and CMV-seropositive. The sequenced material came from PBMCs.

This chain's CDR3 is CASSSPGQTNTGELFF. The DNA for the CDR3 is TGTGCCAGCAGCTCACCGGGACAGACGAACACCGGGGAGCTGTTTTTT. The chain has TRBV5-4 and TRBJ2-2; 7 nucleotides line up with TRBD1. Germline assignment: CDR1 SGHNT and CDR2 YYREEE (reference sequence). The CDR3 length is 16 residues. Trimming removed 3 bases from V and 0 bases from J; junction bases left unmatched: 5.